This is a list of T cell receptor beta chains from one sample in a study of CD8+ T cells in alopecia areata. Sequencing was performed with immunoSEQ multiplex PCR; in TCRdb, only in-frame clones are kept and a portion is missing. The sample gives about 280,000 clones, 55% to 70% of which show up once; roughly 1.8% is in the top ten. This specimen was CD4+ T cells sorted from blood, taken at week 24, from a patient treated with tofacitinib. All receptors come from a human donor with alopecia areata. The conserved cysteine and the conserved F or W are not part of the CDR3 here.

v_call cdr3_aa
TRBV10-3 AISPGLAALQETQY
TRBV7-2 ASSLVAREQY
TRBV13 ASSSRPKPGGYT
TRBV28 ASSRPPNYGYT
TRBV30 AFPVRGTEAF
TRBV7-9 ASSPGRGGETQY
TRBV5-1 ASSSREGEDGYT
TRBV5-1 ASSLAADQPQH
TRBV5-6 ASRLDRATNYGYT
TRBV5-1 ASSPWTAYNEQF
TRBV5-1 ASSPRQGATNTEAF
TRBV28 ASRGGREYGYT
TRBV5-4 ASTEKIRAGANVLT
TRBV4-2 ASSQLGLSQPQH
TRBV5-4 ASSLGLTGELF
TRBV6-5 ASRETALNTEAF
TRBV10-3 AISERGLADEQY
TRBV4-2 ASSQEMGDTQY
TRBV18 ASSHATSEAF
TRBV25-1 ASSPGALRDEQF
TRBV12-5 ASDVPPGATEAF
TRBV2 ASGGQGIADTQY
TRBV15 ATSRDLNYEQY
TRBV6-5 ASSVGTTSTDTQY
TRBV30 AWSLGLPSLPYEQY
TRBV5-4 ASSIYTGQGQTQY
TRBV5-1 ASKLTNSYEQY
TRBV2 ASSAQVPSYEQY
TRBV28 ASSPGTLGSPEAF
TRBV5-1 ASSLEASGGNEQF
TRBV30 ALAADTYNEQF
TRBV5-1 ASSHLRQGDPGANVLT
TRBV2 ASSEAGRGDYGYT
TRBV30 AWSGGLAPDTQY
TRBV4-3 ASSQGDRRTDTQY
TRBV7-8 ASSLRGRQGQETQY
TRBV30 AWSVLAGGGNEQF
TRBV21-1 ASSKVRALKNIQY
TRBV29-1 SVDLVPGTYEQY